This section outlines one T cell receptor (beta chain) sequence together with its context. The antigen is not known. This record comes from a study of identical twins. Notes on the study in general: Cord blood beta clonotypes present at high abundance carried fewer insertions; no such pattern appeared in memory repertoires.

A template switching step contributed a universal primer site, while unique molecular identifiers were present in the cDNA. Using its own MiXCR run on the 5' RACE reads, TCRdb lists one record per CDR3 protein. The sample contains some 790,000 distinct CDR3 sequences, 15% to 20% of which appear only once. V lost 6 bases and J lost 3, with 12 bases in between. Germline V gives CDR1 DFQATT, CDR2 SNEGSKA (reference sequence). CDR3 size: 13 residues. The same specimen was also included in a second study, on T cells expressing NK-cell markers. As reported in that work: Sorted CD3+CD56-NKG2C+, CD3+CD56+NKG2C+ and CD3+CD56+NKG2C- T cells supplied the TCR beta repertoires.

This sequence originates from a woman younger than 35 in good health. Sample: PBMCs. The chain links TRBV20-1 to TRBJ1-3, with D possibly TRBD1 on 6 matching bases. The DNA of the CDR3 is TGCAGTGCAACCGGACAGAATGGAAACACCATATATTTT. Its protein product is CSATGQNGNTIYF.